This T cell receptor beta chain is drawn from a study of identifying expanded T cells in peripheral blood. During the collection period, no donor immune events like infections were recorded. Data came from immunoSEQ multiplex PCR; TCRdb stores just in-frame clones and leaves some out. There are tens of thousands of clones in the sample; 65% to 85% occur only once, and around 19% lies in the top ten. Points from the study as a whole: Across healthy donors, higher total template counts meant significantly greater approximately 2-week count variance. Technical replicates showed about 1.2 changed clones; about 2 weeks about 16.4; four weeks 19.

This clone showed up just a few times. Its antigen is not known. V lost 0 bases, J lost 2 bases, and 14 bases lay in between. Germline V gene sequence: CDR1 MNHEY, CDR2 SMNVEV (reference sequence). The CDR3 extends over 16 amino acids. The sample consisted of blood. The sequence derives from a person aged 18-69 years in good health. The chain joins TRBV27 to TRBJ2-7; D tentatively reads TRBD1 or TRBD2 (5 bases each). The CDR3 DNA follows: TGTGCCAGCAGTTTATCTCCCTGGGGGTCGGCCTACGAGCAGTACTTC. Translation gives CASSLSPWGSAYEQYF.